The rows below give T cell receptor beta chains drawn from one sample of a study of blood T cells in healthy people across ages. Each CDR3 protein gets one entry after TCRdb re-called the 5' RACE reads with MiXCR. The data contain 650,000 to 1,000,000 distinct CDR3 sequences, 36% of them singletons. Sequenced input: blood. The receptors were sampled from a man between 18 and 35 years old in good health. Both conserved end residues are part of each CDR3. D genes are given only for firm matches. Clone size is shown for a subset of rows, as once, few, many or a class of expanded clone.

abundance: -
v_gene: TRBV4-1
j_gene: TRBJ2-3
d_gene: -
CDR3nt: TGCGCCAGCAGCCGGCAGGCGGAGGCCATAGATACGCAGTATTTT
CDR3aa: CASSRQAEAIDTQYF

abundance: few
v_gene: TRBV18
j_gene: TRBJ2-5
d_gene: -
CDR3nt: TGTGCCAGCTCACCACGTGCAGCAGAGACCCAGTACTTC
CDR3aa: CASSPRAAETQYF

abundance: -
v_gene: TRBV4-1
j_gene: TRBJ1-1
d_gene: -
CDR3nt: TGCGCCAGCAGCCAAGAGGGAACCTTTGAGTACACTGAAGCTTTCTTT
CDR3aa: CASSQEGTFEYTEAFF

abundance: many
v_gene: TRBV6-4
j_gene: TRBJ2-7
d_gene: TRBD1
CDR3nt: TGTGCCAGCAGTGAAGGGGCAGGGGGCTACGAGCAGTACTTC
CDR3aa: CASSEGAGGYEQYF

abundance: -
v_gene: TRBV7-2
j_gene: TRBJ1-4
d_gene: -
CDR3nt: TGTGCCAGCAGCGGGACTTTCAAAAACGAAAAACTGTTTTTT
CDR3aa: CASSGTFKNEKLFF

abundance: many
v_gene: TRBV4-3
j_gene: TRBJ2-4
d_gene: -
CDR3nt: TGCGCCAGCAGCCAAGGGGGGGCCAAAAACATTCAGTACTTC
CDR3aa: CASSQGGAKNIQYF

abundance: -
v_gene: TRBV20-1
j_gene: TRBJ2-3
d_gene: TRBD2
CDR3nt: TGCAGTGCTAGGGACCACACTAGCGTTTTCGCAGATACGCAGTATTTT
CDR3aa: CSARDHTSVFADTQYF

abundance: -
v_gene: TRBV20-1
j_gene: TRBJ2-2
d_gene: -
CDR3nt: TGCAGTGGACGCGGGGCGAACACCGGGGAGCTGTTTTTT
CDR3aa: CSGRGANTGELFF

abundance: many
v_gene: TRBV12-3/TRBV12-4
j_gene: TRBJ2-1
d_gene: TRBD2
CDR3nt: TGTGCCAGCACCTCGATTTCTAGCGGGGTTAATGAGCAGTTCTTC
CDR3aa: CASTSISSGVNEQFF

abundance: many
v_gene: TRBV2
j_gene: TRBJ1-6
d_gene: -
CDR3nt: TGTGCCCGACGAGAAGGGGGTTTGAGCTCACCCCTCCACTTT
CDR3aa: CARREGGLSSPLHF

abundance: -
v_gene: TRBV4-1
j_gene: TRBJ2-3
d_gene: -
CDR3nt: TGCGCCAGCAGCCAGGTTCCCGACAGAACAGATACGCAGTATTTT
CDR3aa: CASSQVPDRTDTQYF

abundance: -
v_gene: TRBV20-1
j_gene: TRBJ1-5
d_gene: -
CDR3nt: TGCAGTGCTAGAGATCAGGCAGGGCGCAATCAGCCCCAGCATTTT
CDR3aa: CSARDQAGRNQPQHF